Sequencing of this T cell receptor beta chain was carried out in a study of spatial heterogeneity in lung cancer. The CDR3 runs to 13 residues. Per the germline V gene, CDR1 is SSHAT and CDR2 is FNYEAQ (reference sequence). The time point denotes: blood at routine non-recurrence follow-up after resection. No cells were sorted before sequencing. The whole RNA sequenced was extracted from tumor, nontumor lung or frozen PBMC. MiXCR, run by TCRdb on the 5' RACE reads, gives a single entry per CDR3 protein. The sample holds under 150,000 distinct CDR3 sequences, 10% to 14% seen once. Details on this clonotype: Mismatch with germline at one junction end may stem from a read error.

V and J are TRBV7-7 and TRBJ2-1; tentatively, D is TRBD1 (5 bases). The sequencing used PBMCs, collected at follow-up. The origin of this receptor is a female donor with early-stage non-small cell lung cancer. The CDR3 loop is CASSPRRGNEQFF. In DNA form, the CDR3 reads TGTGCTAGCAGTCCCCGTAGGGGAAATGAGCAGTTCTTC.